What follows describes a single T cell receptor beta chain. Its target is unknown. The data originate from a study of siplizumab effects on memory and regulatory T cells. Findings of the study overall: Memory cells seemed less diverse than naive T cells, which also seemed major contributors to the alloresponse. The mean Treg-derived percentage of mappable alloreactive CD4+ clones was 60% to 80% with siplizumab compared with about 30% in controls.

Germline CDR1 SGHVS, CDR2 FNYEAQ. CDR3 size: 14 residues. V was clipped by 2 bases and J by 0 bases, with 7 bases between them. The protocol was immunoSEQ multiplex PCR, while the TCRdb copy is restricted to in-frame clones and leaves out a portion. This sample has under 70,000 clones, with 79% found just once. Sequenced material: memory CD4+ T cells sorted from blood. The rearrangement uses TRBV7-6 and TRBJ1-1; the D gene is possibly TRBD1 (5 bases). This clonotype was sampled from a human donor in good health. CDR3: CASSLQGMNTEAFF. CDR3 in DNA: TGTGCCAGCAGCTTACAGGGTATGAACACTGAAGCTTTCTTT.